This T cell receptor (beta chain) was profiled in a study of blood T cell repertoires in COVID-19. Whole-study context: Collection of acute and convalescent COVID-19 samples took place in the United States, Italy and Spain. Sources were T cells, B-cell-depleted T cells, or PBMCs; the material itself was cDNA or gDNA.

Source study methods: For nucleated cells, counts were estimated from reference gene primer amplification. The assay was immunoSEQ multiplex PCR, and TCRdb's table has in-frame clones only and misses some. Clonal size and the V and J genes are those of that table, whereas D and trimming came from the DNA. The top ten hold around 1.2% of the sample, which has a few hundred thousand clones, around 90% seen once. Unmatched junction bases numbered 1, after V lost 0 bases and J lost 6 bases. Germline V CDR1 and CDR2: SGHRS, YFSETQ. The CDR3 has 13 amino acids. This receptor was taken from a man aged 40-55 years with acute or convalescent COVID-19. Specimen: peripheral blood. This chain connects TRBV5-1 to TRBJ1-2; TRBD1 agrees at 8 bases. The CDR3 nucleotides are TGCGCCAGCAGCTTGGACAGGGGGGATGGCTACACCTTC. Protein sequence: CASSLDRGDGYTF. Full variable domain (outside the CDR3, taken from reference TRBV5-1 and TRBJ1-2): KAGVTQTPRYLIKTRGQQVTLSCSPISGHRSVSWYQQTPGQGLQFLFEYFSETQRNKGNFPGRFSGRQFSNSRSEMNVSTLELGDSALYLCASSLDRGDGYTFGSGTRLTVV.